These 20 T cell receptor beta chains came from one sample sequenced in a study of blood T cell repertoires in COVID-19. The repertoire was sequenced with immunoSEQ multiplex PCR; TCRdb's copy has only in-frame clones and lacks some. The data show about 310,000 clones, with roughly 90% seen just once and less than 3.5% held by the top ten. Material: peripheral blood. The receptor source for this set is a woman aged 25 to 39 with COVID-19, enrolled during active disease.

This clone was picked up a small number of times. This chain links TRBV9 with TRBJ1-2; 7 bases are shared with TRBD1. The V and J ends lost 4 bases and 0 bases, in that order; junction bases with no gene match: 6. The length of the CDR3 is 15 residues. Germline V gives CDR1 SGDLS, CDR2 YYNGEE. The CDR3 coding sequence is TGTGCCAGCAGCCCCCGAACAGGGGCTAACTATGGCTACACCTTC. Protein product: CASSPRTGANYGYTF.

This chain's CDR3 is CASSYSLAGGETQYF. The CDR3 coding sequence is TGTGCCAGCAGTTACTCCCTAGCGGGAGGAGAGACCCAGTACTTC. The chain carries TRBV6-5 and TRBJ2-5; TRBD2 matches at 11 bases. After removal of 0 bases from V and 4 bases from J, the junction contained 1 base not matched to a gene. The CDR3 spans 15 residues. From germline, CDR1 is MNHEY and CDR2 SVGAGI.

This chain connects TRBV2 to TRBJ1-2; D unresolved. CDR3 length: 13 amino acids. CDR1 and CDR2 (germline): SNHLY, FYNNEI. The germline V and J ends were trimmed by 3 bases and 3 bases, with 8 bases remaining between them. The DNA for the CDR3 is TGTGCCAGCAGTGAGAACTCCCACTATGGCTACACCTTC. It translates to CASSENSHYGYTF.

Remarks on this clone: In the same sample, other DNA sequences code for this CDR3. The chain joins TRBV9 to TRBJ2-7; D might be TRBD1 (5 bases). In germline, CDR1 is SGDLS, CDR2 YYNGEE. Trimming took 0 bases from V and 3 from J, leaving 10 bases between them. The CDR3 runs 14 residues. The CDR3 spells CASSVGGANYEQYF. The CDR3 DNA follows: TGTGCCAGCAGCGTAGGGGGCGCAAACTACGAGCAGTACTTC.

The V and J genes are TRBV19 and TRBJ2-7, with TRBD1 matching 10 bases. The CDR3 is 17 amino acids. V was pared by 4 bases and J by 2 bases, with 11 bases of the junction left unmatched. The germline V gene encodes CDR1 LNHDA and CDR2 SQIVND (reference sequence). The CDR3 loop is CASSTLLTGTGAYEQYF. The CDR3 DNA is TGTGCCAGTAGTACACTTCTAACGGGGACAGGGGCCTACGAGCAGTACTTC.

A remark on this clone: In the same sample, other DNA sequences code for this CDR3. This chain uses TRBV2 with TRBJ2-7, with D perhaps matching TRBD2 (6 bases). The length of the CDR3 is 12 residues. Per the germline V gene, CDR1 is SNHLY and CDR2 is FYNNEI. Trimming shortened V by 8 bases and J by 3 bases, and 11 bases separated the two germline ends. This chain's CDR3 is CASSAGSYEQYF. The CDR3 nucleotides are TGTGCCAGCTCAGCCGGGAGCTACGAGCAGTACTTC.

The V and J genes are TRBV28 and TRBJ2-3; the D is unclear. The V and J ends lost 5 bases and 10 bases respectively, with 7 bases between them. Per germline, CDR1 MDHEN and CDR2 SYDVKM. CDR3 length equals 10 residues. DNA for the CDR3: TGTGCCAGCAGTGAGAGTTCGCAGTATTTT. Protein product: CASSESSQYF.

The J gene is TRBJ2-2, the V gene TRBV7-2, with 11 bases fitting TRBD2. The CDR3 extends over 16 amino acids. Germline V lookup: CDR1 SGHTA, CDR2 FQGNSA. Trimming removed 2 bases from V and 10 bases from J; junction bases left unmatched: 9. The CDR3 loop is CASSLRALAGVEELFF. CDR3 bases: TGTGCCAGCAGCTTAAGAGCACTAGCGGGAGTGGAGGAGCTGTTTTTT. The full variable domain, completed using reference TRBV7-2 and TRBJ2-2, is GAGVSQSPSNKVTEKGKDVELRCDPISGHTALYWYRQSLGQGLEFLIYFQGNSAPDKSGLPSDRFSAERTGGSVSTLTIQRTQQEDSAVYLCASSLRALAGVEELFFGEGSRLTVL.

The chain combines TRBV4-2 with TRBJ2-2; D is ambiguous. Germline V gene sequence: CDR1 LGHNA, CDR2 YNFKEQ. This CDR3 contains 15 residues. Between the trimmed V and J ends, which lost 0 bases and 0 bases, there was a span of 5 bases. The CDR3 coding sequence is TGTGCCAGCAGCCAAGACCCATCGAACACCGGGGAGCTGTTTTTT. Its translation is CASSQDPSNTGELFF.

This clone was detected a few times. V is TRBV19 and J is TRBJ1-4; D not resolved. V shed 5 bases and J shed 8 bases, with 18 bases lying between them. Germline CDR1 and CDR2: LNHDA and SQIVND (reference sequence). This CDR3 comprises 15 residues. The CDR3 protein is CASSPGPTPWEKLFF. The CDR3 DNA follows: TGTGCCAGTAGTCCGGGTCCCACCCCTTGGGAAAAACTGTTTTTT.

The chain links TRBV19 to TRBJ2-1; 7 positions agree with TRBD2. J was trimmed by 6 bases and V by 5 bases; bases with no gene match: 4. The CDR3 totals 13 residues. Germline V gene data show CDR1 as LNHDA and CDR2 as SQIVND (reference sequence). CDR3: CASSSRLANEQFF. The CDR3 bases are TGTGCCAGTAGTTCCCGACTAGCCAATGAGCAGTTCTTC.

The CDR3 reads CASSFSTSGSGETQYF. CDR3 nucleotides: TGCGCCAGCAGCTTTTCAACTAGCGGGAGCGGTGAGACCCAGTACTTC. The chain carries TRBV5-1 and TRBJ2-5, with 11 bases that match TRBD2. The V gene's germline CDR1 is SGHRS and CDR2 YFSETQ. The CDR3 totals 16 residues. The J segment lost 5 bases and the V segment lost 2 bases, leaving 8 bases of the junction unmatched.

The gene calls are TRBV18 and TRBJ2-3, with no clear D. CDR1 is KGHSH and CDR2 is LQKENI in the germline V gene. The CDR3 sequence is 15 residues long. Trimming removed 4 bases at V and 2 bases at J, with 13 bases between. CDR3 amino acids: CASSLLNGPTDTQYF. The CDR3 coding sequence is TGTGCCAGCTCACTCCTCAACGGTCCCACAGATACGCAGTATTTT.

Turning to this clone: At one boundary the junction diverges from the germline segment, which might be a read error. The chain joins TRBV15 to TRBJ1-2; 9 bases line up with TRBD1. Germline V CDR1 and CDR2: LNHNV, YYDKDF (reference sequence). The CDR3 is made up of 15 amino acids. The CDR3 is CATSNPAQGAAGYTF. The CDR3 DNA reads TGTGCCACCAGCAATCCAGCACAGGGGGCGGCGGGCTACACCTTT.

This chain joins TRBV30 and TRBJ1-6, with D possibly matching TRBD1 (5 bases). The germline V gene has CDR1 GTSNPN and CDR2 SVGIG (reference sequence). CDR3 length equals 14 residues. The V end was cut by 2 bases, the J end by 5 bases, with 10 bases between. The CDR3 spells CAWSYPRDNSPLHF. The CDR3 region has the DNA TGTGCCTGGAGTTATCCCAGGGATAATTCACCCCTCCACTTT.

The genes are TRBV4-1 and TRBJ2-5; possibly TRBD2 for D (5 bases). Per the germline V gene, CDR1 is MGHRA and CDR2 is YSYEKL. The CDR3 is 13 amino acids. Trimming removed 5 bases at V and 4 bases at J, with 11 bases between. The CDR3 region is CASSSREGETQYF. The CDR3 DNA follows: TGCGCCAGCAGCTCACGAGAGGGAGAGACCCAGTACTTC.

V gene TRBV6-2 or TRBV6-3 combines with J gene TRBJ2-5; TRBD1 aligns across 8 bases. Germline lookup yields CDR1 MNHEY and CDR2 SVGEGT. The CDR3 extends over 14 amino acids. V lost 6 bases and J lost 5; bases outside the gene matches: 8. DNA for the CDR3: TGTGCCAGCAGCTGGGCAGGGGGCCGGGAGACCCAGTACTTC. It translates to CASSWAGGRETQYF.

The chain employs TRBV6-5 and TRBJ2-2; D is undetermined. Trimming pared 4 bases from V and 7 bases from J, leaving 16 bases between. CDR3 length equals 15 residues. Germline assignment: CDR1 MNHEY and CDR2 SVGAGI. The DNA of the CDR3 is TGTGCCAGCAGTTCCCCGCCCCTGGCCAGCGGGGAGCTGTTTTTT. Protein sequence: CASSSPPLASGELFF.

The CDR3 nucleotides are TGTGCCAGCAGCCCAACAGGGGGTGTCGAGCAGTACTTC. Translated: CASSPTGGVEQYF. The chain combines TRBV11-2 with TRBJ2-7; 8 nucleotides align to TRBD1. Per the germline V gene, CDR1 is SGHAT and CDR2 is FQNNGV. Losses at the gene ends were 5 bases for V and 6 bases for J; bases not matched to a gene: 6. The CDR3 totals 13 residues.

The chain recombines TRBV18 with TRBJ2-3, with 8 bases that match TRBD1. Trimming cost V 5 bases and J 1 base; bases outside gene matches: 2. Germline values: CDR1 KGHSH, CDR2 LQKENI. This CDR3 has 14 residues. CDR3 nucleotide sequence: TGTGCCAGCTCAGTGGGACAGGGCACAGATACGCAGTATTTT. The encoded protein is CASSVGQGTDTQYF.